The 24 T cell receptor beta chains reported below all come from one sample, sequenced in a study of T-cell memory formation after mild COVID-19. TCRdb used MiXCR to reprocess the 5' RACE reads, holding one entry per CDR3 protein. This table has fewer than 200,000 distinct CDR3 sequences, approximately 18% appearing once. The material sequenced was PBMCs or a T cell subset sorted from them (not recorded which). The origin of the receptors is a man aged 18 to 30 who had mild COVID-19 (a few samples of this study predate the infection). Cell type and time point are not known.

This clonotype has more than one count but fewer than ten. This chain links TRBV6-6 with TRBJ1-2; TRBD1 matches at 9 bases. The V gene end was trimmed by 2 bases and the J gene end by 2 bases; junction bases not matched to a gene: 3. The CDR3 is made up of 15 amino acids. Germline values: CDR1 MNHNY, CDR2 SVGAGI (reference sequence). CDR3 nucleotides: TGTGCCAGCAGTTACCCGGGACAGGGCAACTATGGCTACACCTTC. This encodes CASSYPGQGNYGYTF.

This clonotype turned up a few times. V usage is TRBV15 and J usage is TRBJ1-6, with D uncertain. This CDR3 comprises 14 residues. V was pared by 4 bases and J by 5 bases, with 9 bases between. The germline V gene has CDR1 LNHNV and CDR2 YYDKDF (reference sequence). The CDR3 loop is CATSISGNNSPLHF. Here the CDR3 DNA reads TGTGCCACCAGCATCTCGGGGAATAATTCACCCCTCCACTTT. Variable domain in full (rest from reference TRBV15 and TRBJ1-6): DAMVIQNPRYQVTQFGKPVTLSCSQTLNHNVMYWYQQKSSQAPKLLFHYYDKDFNNEADTPDNFQSRRPNTSFCFLDIRSPGLGDTAMYLCATSISGNNSPLHFGNGTRLTVT.

The J gene is TRBJ1-5, the V gene TRBV7-2, with D hard to call. Trimming removed 5 bases from V and 3 bases from J, with 8 bases in between. From germline, CDR1 is SGHTA and CDR2 FQGNSA. This CDR3 has 13 amino acids. The CDR3 here is CASSRTANQPQHF. As DNA, the CDR3 is TGTGCCAGCAGCCGGACCGCCAATCAGCCCCAGCATTTT.

This clonotype was detected ten times or more. V gene TRBV7-2 combines with J gene TRBJ1-5, with D perhaps TRBD1 (6 bases). Germline assignment: CDR1 SGHTA and CDR2 FQGNSA. The CDR3 runs to 13 residues. V was pared by 5 bases and J by 11 bases, with 16 bases between. The DNA of the CDR3 is TGTGCCAGCAGCGTAAGGGGGGATCAAGCCCAGCATTTT. Its translation is CASSVRGDQAQHF.

CDR3 nucleotides: TGCGCCAGCAGCCGGAAGGGACAGCAAGACTCTGGGGCCAACGTCCTGACTTTC. Translated: CASSRKGQQDSGANVLTF. The V and J genes are TRBV5-1 and TRBJ2-6, with 7 bases that match TRBD1. V trimming: 4 bases; J trimming: 0 bases; junction bases outside the gene matches: 10. This CDR3 contains 18 residues. The V gene's germline CDR1 is SGHRS and CDR2 YFSETQ.

The chain carries TRBV12-3 or TRBV12-4 and TRBJ2-2, with 10 bases identical to TRBD2. J was trimmed by 4 bases and V by 8 bases; bases with no gene match: 7. CDR3 length equals 15 residues. CDR3 region: CASRTSGVLTGELFF. In DNA, the CDR3 is TGTGCCAGCCGGACTAGCGGCGTCCTCACCGGGGAGCTGTTTTTT.

The chain has TRBV20-1 and TRBJ2-7, with TRBD1 matching 7 bases. V lost 3 bases and J lost 9; bases outside the gene matches: 11. Germline V gene data show CDR1 as DFQATT and CDR2 as SNEGSKA (reference sequence). The CDR3 contains 13 residues. The CDR3 region has the DNA TGCAGTGCTAGCCCACCGACAGGGCACTCGCAGTACTTC. Encoded protein: CSASPPTGHSQYF.

J is TRBJ2-7 and V is TRBV18; 8 bases align to TRBD2. Germline CDR1 is KGHSH and CDR2 is LQKENI. This CDR3 is built from 17 residues. The junction had 7 bases not matched to a gene; V was cut back by 0 bases and J by 0 bases. CDR3 nucleotide sequence: TGTGCCAGCTCACCACCCTCTGCGGGGGGTCACTCCTACGAGCAGTACTTC. Protein: CASSPPSAGGHSYEQYF.

This clonotype was seen repeatedly, ten times or more. The V and J genes are TRBV7-2 and TRBJ1-5; D gene unclear. Trimming removed 3 bases at V and 4 bases at J, with 13 bases between. CDR1 SGHTA and CDR2 FQGNSA come from the germline V gene. The CDR3 loop spans 15 amino acids. As DNA, the CDR3 is TGTGCCAGCAGCTTGGCCGGCTTGACAAATCAGCCCCAGCATTTT. Protein product: CASSLAGLTNQPQHF.

This clonotype was seen a few times. The rearrangement joins TRBV6-5 to TRBJ1-4, with D hard to call. This CDR3 region has 16 residues. CDR1 is MNHEY and CDR2 is SVGAGI in the germline V gene. V was cut by 0 bases and J by 7 bases, with 15 bases left in between. CDR3 bases: TGTGCCAGCAGTTACTCGACGTCCGGTCTAGGTGAAAAACTGTTTTTT. Translation gives CASSYSTSGLGEKLFF.

This chain uses TRBV13 with TRBJ2-1; D unclear. Germline V gives CDR1 PRHDT, CDR2 FYEKMQ (reference sequence). Trimming took off 7 bases at V and 2 bases at J, with 9 bases between the two ends. CDR3 length: 13 amino acids. The CDR3 loop is CASKALAYNEQFF. The DNA for the CDR3 is TGTGCCAGCAAAGCGCTGGCCTACAATGAGCAGTTCTTC. The whole variable domain, remainder taken from reference TRBV13 and TRBJ2-1, is AAGVIQSPRHLIKEKRETATLKCYPIPRHDTVYWYQQGPGQDPQFLISFYEKMQSDKGSIPDRFSAQQFSDYHSELNMSSLELGDSALYFCASKALAYNEQFFGPGTRLTVL.

This clonotype has only a few counts. V and J are TRBV28 and TRBJ1-2; the D gene is possibly TRBD1 (6 bases). CDR1 is MDHEN, CDR2 SYDVKM, per germline. The CDR3 sequence is 13 residues long. V was trimmed by 3 bases and J by 2 bases, leaving 7 bases between them. The chain's CDR3 is CASSFRGNYGYTF. CDR3 coding DNA: TGTGCCAGCAGTTTCAGGGGCAACTATGGCTACACCTTC.

The table lists this clonotype with a few counts. The genes are TRBV5-1 and TRBJ1-4, with D uncertain. Trimming left V 5 bases short and J 5 bases short, with 16 bases between. CDR3 length: 15 amino acids. The germline CDR1 and CDR2 sequences are SGHRS and YFSETQ. The CDR3 bases are TGCGCCAGCAGAAAAACCGCCGGCGGGAATGAAAAACTGTTTTTT. This gives the protein CASRKTAGGNEKLFF.

The V gene is TRBV5-5, the J gene TRBJ1-5; a possible D gene is TRBD1 (5 bases). The length of the CDR3 is 16 residues. The germline V and J ends were trimmed by 1 base and 0 bases, with 11 bases remaining between them. The germline gives CDR1 SGHKS, CDR2 YYEKEE (reference sequence). The CDR3, as DNA: TGTGCCAGCAGCTTGTTGGGGGTGGATAGCAATCAGCCCCAGCATTTT. Translating gives CASSLLGVDSNQPQHF.

V is TRBV5-1 and J is TRBJ1-3, with D perhaps matching TRBD1 (6 bases). The CDR3 covers 15 residues. Germline V lookup: CDR1 SGHRS, CDR2 YFSETQ. V was cut by 0 bases and J by 0 bases, with 7 bases left in between. The DNA for the CDR3 is TGCGCCAGCAGCTTGGCAGGGGACTCTGGAAACACCATATATTTT. It is translated as CASSLAGDSGNTIYF. Full variable domain (rest looked up from reference TRBV5-1 and TRBJ1-3): KAGVTQTPRYLIKTRGQQVTLSCSPISGHRSVSWYQQTPGQGLQFLFEYFSETQRNKGNFPGRFSGRQFSNSRSEMNVSTLELGDSALYLCASSLAGDSGNTIYFGEGSWLTVV.

This chain joins TRBV5-1 and TRBJ2-5; 10 bases are shared with TRBD1. The CDR3 totals 15 residues. Germline CDR1 SGHRS, CDR2 YFSETQ. V shed 5 bases, J shed 4 bases, and the junction held 8 bases outside the gene matches. CDR3 sequence (DNA): TGCGCCAGCAGTCAGGTGGGGGACAGGGGAGAGACCCAGTACTTC. Translation: CASSQVGDRGETQYF.

The CDR3 loop is CSVAAGGILEQFF. CDR3 in DNA: TGCAGCGTCGCAGCGGGGGGGATCCTAGAGCAGTTCTTC. The V call is TRBV29-1, the J call TRBJ2-1, with 10 bases aligning to TRBD2. In germline, CDR1 is SQVTM, CDR2 ANQGSEA. V lost 6 bases to trimming and J lost 10 bases; unmatched junction nucleotides: 9. This CDR3 region has 13 residues.

J is TRBJ2-3 and V is TRBV6-5; 10 nucleotides match TRBD2. V gave up 2 bases and J gave up 1 base; unmatched junction bases: 3. The germline V gene has CDR1 MNHEY and CDR2 SVGAGI. CDR3 length: 16 residues. CDR3 sequence reads: CASSYTTSGGTDTQYF. The CDR3 coding sequence is TGTGCCAGCAGTTACACAACTAGCGGGGGCACAGATACGCAGTATTTT.

This clonotype was found a few times. The chain is built from TRBV29-1 and TRBJ2-1; possible D gene TRBD2, 6 bases. With 4 bases removed from V and 9 bases from J, the gap between germline ends came to 10 bases. The CDR3 length is 11 residues. The V gene's germline CDR1 is SQVTM and CDR2 ANQGSEA. The chain's CDR3 is CSVGGEVEQFF. The CDR3 nucleotides read TGCAGCGTTGGCGGGGAGGTTGAGCAGTTCTTC.

This clonotype was observed a few times. This rearrangement joins TRBV6-6 to TRBJ2-5, with D possibly being TRBD1 (6 bases). Per germline, CDR1 MNHNY and CDR2 SVGAGI (reference sequence). The CDR3 totals 16 residues. V was shortened by 2 bases and J by 5 bases, with 18 bases between the two germline ends. The CDR3 loop is CASSYPGSGAGETQYF. In nucleotides, the CDR3 is TGTGCCAGCAGTTACCCCGGGTCAGGGGCAGGGGAGACCCAGTACTTC.

The chain has TRBV3-1 and TRBJ2-1; perhaps D is TRBD1 or TRBD2 (5 bases each). CDR1 and CDR2 (germline): LGHDT, YNNKEL (reference sequence). The V gene lost 0 bases and the J gene lost 6 bases, with 12 bases spanning the gap. The CDR3 totals 15 residues. The DNA for the CDR3 is TGTGCCAGCAGCCAAGAGAGGGGATGGGTCAATGAGCAGTTCTTC. This codes for CASSQERGWVNEQFF.

J is TRBJ2-1 and V is TRBV4-3; D not certain. Trimming left V 2 bases short and J 8 bases short, with 16 bases between. The CDR3 extends over 15 amino acids. The germline CDR1 and CDR2 sequences are LGHNA and YSLEER. The CDR3 loop is CASSQLRSQGDEQFF. DNA of the CDR3: TGCGCCAGCAGCCAACTAAGGTCGCAAGGCGATGAGCAGTTCTTC.

Notes on this clonotype: A read error may produce the germline difference seen at one junction end. The chain recombines TRBV6-2 or TRBV6-3 with TRBJ2-7; D is uncertain. The CDR3 is made up of 13 amino acids. Germline CDR1 is MNHEY and CDR2 is SVGEGT. The CDR3 sequence is CASNYEAYYEQYF. For the CDR3, the DNA is TGTGCCAGCAATTACGAGGCGTACTACGAGCAGTACTTC.

V is TRBV7-2 and J is TRBJ2-1, with D perhaps given as TRBD1 or TRBD2 (5 bases each). This CDR3 contains 13 residues. Germline CDR1 reads SGHTA; CDR2 reads FQGNSA. Trimming took off 3 bases at V and 6 bases at J, with 9 bases between the two ends. CDR3 DNA sequence: TGTGCCAGCAGCTTTACCGGGGCCAATGAGCAGTTCTTC. Protein product: CASSFTGANEQFF.